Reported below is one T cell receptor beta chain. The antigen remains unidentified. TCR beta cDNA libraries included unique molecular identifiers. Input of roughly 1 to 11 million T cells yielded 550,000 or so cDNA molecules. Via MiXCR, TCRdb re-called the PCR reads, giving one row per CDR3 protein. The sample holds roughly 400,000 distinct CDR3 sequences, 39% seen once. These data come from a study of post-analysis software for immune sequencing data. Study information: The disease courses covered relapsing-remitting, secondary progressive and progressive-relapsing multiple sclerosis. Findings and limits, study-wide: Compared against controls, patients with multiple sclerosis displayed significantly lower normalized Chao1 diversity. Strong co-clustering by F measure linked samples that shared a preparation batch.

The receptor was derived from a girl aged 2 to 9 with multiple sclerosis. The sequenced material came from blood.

CDR3 sequence: CASSPRFGGANNSPLHF. The CDR3 DNA reads TGTGCCAGCAGCCCGCGGTTTGGGGGAGCAAATAATTCACCCCTCCACTTT. The chain is built from TRBV12-3 or TRBV12-4 and TRBJ1-6; a possible D gene is TRBD1 (5 bases). V was trimmed by 6 bases and J by 5 bases, leaving 20 bases between them. CDR3 length equals 17 residues.